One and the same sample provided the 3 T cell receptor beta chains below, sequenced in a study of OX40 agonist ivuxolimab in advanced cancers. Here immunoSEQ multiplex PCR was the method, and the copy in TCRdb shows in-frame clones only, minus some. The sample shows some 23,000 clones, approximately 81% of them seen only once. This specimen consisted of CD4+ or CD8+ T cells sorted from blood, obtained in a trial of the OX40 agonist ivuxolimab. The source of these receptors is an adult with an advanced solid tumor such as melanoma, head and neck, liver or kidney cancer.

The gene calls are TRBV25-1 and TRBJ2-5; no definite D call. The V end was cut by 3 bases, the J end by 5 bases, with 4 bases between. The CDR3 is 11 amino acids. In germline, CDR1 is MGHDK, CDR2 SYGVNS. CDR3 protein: CASSDGETQYF. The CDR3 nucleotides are TGTGCCAGCAGTGATGGGGAGACCCAGTACTTC.

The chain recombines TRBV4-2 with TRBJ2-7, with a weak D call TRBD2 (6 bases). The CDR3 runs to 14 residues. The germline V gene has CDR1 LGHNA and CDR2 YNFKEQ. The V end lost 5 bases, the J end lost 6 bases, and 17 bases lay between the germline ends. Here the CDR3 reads CASSSLASGSEQYF. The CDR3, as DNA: TGTGCCAGCAGCAGCCTAGCGTCGGGGAGCGAGCAGTACTTC.

The CDR3, as DNA: TGTGCCAGCAGTCCGACTAGCGGGGGCCTAGAGACCCAGTACTTC. The encoded protein is CASSPTSGGLETQYF. The genes are TRBV6-4 and TRBJ2-5; 12 positions match TRBD2. Germline lookup yields CDR1 MRHNA and CDR2 SNTAGT. The CDR3 consists of 15 residues. The V gene end was trimmed by 5 bases and the J gene end by 4 bases; junction bases not matched to a gene: 5.